A selection of T cell receptor beta chains follows, all from one sample in a study of blood T cells in healthy people across ages. In TCRdb, the 5' RACE reads were re-called with MiXCR into one record per CDR3 protein. The table shows 760,000 or so distinct CDR3 sequences, with 25% occurring only once. These same data were also listed under a study on T cells of mothers and their children.

The sequenced sample was blood. The receptors stem from a boy between 10 and 17 years old in good health. CDR3s include the opening cysteine and the closing phenylalanine or tryptophan. The order of the fields is D gene, J gene, clone size, V gene, CDR3 DNA, CDR3 protein. A D gene is named only where the DNA matches it firmly. The size entry is marked missing in some rows and otherwise reads once, few, many or a size class.

NA | TRBJ2-7 | NA | TRBV12-5 | TGTGCTATCCGGGACCCGAGCTCCTACGAGCAGTACTTC | CAIRDPSSYEQYF
NA | TRBJ2-3 | NA | TRBV7-9 | TGTGCCAGCAGCTTAGTGGACTCCTCCCCCGGTGAGCAGTATTTT | CASSLVDSSPGEQYF
NA | TRBJ2-3 | NA | TRBV9 | TGTGCCAGCAGCGTGGGGGCCTGGTTCGCAGATACGCAGTATTTT | CASSVGAWFADTQYF
TRBD1 | TRBJ2-5 | few | TRBV5-1 | TGCGCCAGCAGCTCGGGGACAGGGGTTCGGTACTTC | CASSSGTGVRYF
TRBD2 | TRBJ2-3 | NA | TRBV28 | TGTGCCAGCAGTTCCCCCTTCACCGGGACTAGAGCCCTTTCAGATACGCAGTATTTT | CASSSPFTGTRALSDTQYF
TRBD1 | TRBJ1-5 | NA | TRBV27 | TGTGCCAGCAGCCCCTTCGGACAGGGAAGGGGTCAGCCCCAGCATTTT | CASSPFGQGRGQPQHF
TRBD2 | TRBJ2-5 | few | TRBV7-8 | TGTGCCAGCAGCTTCTGGACTAGCGGGGGGGTAGGAGAGACCCAGTACTTC | CASSFWTSGGVGETQYF
TRBD1 | TRBJ2-1 | few | TRBV24-1 | TGTGCCACCAGTGAACACGGGACAGACAATGAGCAGTTCTTC | CATSEHGTDNEQFF
NA | TRBJ2-1 | NA | TRBV5-1 | TGCGCCAGCAGCCCCGGGACAAAGATCTACAATGAGCAGTTCTTC | CASSPGTKIYNEQFF
NA | TRBJ1-2 | NA | TRBV12-3/TRBV12-4 | TGTGCCAGCAGTTTAGGAATTGGGAATGGCTACACCTTC | CASSLGIGNGYTF
NA | TRBJ2-3 | NA | TRBV5-1 | TGCGCCAGCAGCTTGGTTGGGGACTCTGTAAATGGAGATACGCAGTATTTT | CASSLVGDSVNGDTQYF
NA | TRBJ2-7 | NA | TRBV27 | TGTGCCAGCAGTCCACTACAGTCTGGGCTCTACGAGCAGTACTTC | CASSPLQSGLYEQYF
NA | TRBJ2-7 | NA | TRBV4-1 | TGCGCCAGCAGCCAAGATCAGAACCCTTCCTACGAGCAGTACTTC | CASSQDQNPSYEQYF
NA | TRBJ2-5 | few | TRBV25-1 | TGTGCCAGCAGTTTAGGGCGTGGGAAGACCCAGTACTTC | CASSLGRGKTQYF
NA | TRBJ2-5 | NA | TRBV19 | TGTGCCAGTAGTCCGGATGAAGTGGTTGAGACCCAGTACTTC | CASSPDEVVETQYF
TRBD2 | TRBJ2-5 | NA | TRBV27 | TGTGCCAGCAGTTTATTTGCGGGAGGGGGCCAAGAGACCCAGTACTTC | CASSLFAGGGQETQYF
TRBD2 | TRBJ2-5 | NA | TRBV28 | TGTGCCAGCCATGACTGGGCTAGCGGGGGGAAGACCCAGTACTTC | CASHDWASGGKTQYF
NA | TRBJ2-7 | NA | TRBV6-6 | TGTGCCAGCAGTGACCCGGGACTGGGACTTTACGAGCAGTACTTC | CASSDPGLGLYEQYF
NA | TRBJ2-7 | NA | TRBV27 | TGTGCCAGCGGGTTGGGCTACGAGCAGTACTTC | CASGLGYEQYF
NA | TRBJ1-1 | NA | TRBV5-1 | TGCGCCAGCAGCTGGACATCCGGAGTGGGTGCTGAAGCTTTCTTT | CASSWTSGVGAEAFF
NA | TRBJ2-7 | NA | TRBV5-1 | TGCGCCAGCAGCTTGACAAGGGGGACATACGAGCAGTACTTC | CASSLTRGTYEQYF
TRBD2 | TRBJ2-7 | NA | TRBV4-3 | TGCGCCAGCAGCCAACTACTAGCGGGGGCCTACGAGCAGTACTTC | CASSQLLAGAYEQYF
TRBD2 | TRBJ2-2 | once | TRBV29-1 | TGCAGCGTAGCGGGGGGGCTTACCGGGGAGCTGTTTTTT | CSVAGGLTGELFF
NA | TRBJ2-5 | NA | TRBV3-1 | TGTGCCAGCAGCCACCTTAGTTGGCGGGACCAAGAGACCCAGTACTTC | CASSHLSWRDQETQYF
NA | TRBJ2-7 | NA | TRBV7-3 | TGTGCCAGCAGCTTAGGTCGCGCGACTGAGCAGTACTTC | CASSLGRATEQYF
NA | TRBJ1-2 | few | TRBV2 | TGTGCCAGCTCCGGGGGAGAGGGCTATGGCTACACCTTC | CASSGGEGYGYTF